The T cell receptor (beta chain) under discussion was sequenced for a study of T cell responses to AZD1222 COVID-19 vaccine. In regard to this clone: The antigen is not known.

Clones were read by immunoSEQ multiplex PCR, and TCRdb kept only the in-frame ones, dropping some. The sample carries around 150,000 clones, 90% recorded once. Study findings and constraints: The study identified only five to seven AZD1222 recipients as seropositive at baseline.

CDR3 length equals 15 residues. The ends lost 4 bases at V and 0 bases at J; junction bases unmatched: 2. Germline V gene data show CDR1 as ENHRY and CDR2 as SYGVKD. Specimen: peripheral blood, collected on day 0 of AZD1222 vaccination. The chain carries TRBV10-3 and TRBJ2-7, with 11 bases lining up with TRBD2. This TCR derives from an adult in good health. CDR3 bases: TGTGCCATCAGTGTAGGGACTAGCGGCTCCTACGAGCAGTACTTC. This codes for CAISVGTSGSYEQYF.